This entry lists 24 T cell receptor beta chains sequenced from one sample in a study of tumor-infiltrating lymphocytes in primary liver carcinoma. Making TCR beta cDNA involved 400 to 600 ng total RNA and a constant-region primer. A slightly modified ARM-PCR protocol with three nested multiplex PCR rounds produced these TCR beta libraries. TRBV1-TRBV30 forward primers paired with a C-beta reverse primer were used in the first two PCR rounds, which ran approximately 10 cycles each. TCRdb re-called the multiplex PCR reads through MiXCR, storing one row per CDR3 protein. Of approximately 310,000 distinct CDR3 sequences detected, about 60% appear once; the ten largest clones hold approximately 9.4%. RNA was extracted from whole blood without cell sorting, alongside germline DNA. The sequencing sample was made of peripheral blood. All receptors come from a man aged 40-55 years with primary liver carcinoma and hepatitis B virus infection.

Concerning this clonotype: This sequence may be a read error, since a much larger clone differs from it by one base. The chain links TRBV5-4 to TRBJ2-1; D is possibly TRBD1 (6 bases). This CDR3 has 13 residues. CDR1 and CDR2 from the germline V gene are SGHNT and YYREEE (reference sequence). Trimming removed 6 bases from V and 7 bases from J, with 14 bases in between. CDR3 amino acids: CASNPNRENEQFF. CDR3 bases: TGTGCCAGCAACCCTAACAGGGAGAATGAGCAGTTCTTC.

On this clonotype: Sequence at one end of the junction differs from germline and may be a read error. The V and J genes are TRBV11-1 and TRBJ2-1, with D unresolved. This CDR3 is 17 amino acids long. In germline, CDR1 is SGHAT, CDR2 FQDESV (reference sequence). CDR3 in amino acids: CASSSSRSTVGYNEQFF. The CDR3 DNA reads TGTGCCAGTAGCTCAAGCAGGTCAACTGTAGGGTACAATGAGCAGTTCTTC.

This clonotype was seen only a few times. This chain joins TRBV6-2 or TRBV6-3 and TRBJ2-1, with a tentative D call TRBD2 (6 bases). There are 12 residues in the CDR3. Looked up from germline, CDR1 is MNHEY and CDR2 is SVGEGT. Here the CDR3 reads CASRRGYNEQFF. CDR3 coding DNA: TGTGCTAGCCGGCGGGGATACAATGAGCAGTTCTTC.

Of note for this clonotype: With a much larger clone just one base away, this may be a read error. The chain is built from TRBV5-4 and TRBJ2-1; D is ambiguous. The length of the CDR3 is 14 residues. Germline loops: CDR1 SGHNT, CDR2 YYREEE (reference sequence). The CDR3 is CASTGPPPGNEHFF. CDR3 coding DNA: TGTGCCAGCACCGGCCCACCTCCGGGCAATGAGCACTTCTTC.

Notes on this clonotype: The CDR3 does not end in the conserved phenylalanine or tryptophan, so this is likely a read error. The chain combines TRBV12-3 or TRBV12-4 with TRBJ2-1; D remains ambiguous. CDR3 length equals 14 residues. For the CDR3, the DNA is TGTGTCAGCAGTTTTGAGTATACCTACAATGAGCAGTTCCTC. Protein: CVSSFEYTYNEQFL.

This clonotype has a handful of counts. The CDR3 nucleotides read TGTGCTAGTGGGGCCGGGACAACAGAAAATGAGCAGTTCTTC. It encodes CASGAGTTENEQFF. V usage is TRBV12-5 and J usage is TRBJ2-1; tentatively, D is TRBD1 (6 bases). The CDR3 is 14 amino acids. V lost 6 bases and J 7 bases, leaving 16 bases between the germline ends. CDR1 LGHNT and CDR2 FRNRAP come from the germline V gene.

In the case of this clonotype: Its ends do not fully match the called genes, so a read error is possible. The V and J genes are TRBV29-1 and TRBJ2-1; D is uncertain. The germline gives CDR1 SQVTM, CDR2 ANQGSEA. The CDR3 is 14 amino acids. The DNA of the CDR3 is TGCAGCGTTGGGCGGTCGCACGATGGCAATGGGCAGTCCTTC. This encodes CSVGRSHDGNGQSF.

Details on this clonotype: A much more abundant neighbour one base away suggests this may be a read error. This sequence joins TRBV6-6 and TRBJ1-1; maybe TRBD1 (5 bases). CDR3 length: 15 residues. Trimming shortened V by 2 bases and J by 0 bases, and 10 bases separated the two germline ends. From germline, CDR1 is MNHNY and CDR2 SVGAGI (reference sequence). In DNA, the CDR3 is TGTGCCAGCAGTTACGCAGGCAGGGTGAACACTGAAGCTTTCTTT. It yields the protein CASSYAGRVNTEAFF.

Only one count was recorded for this clonotype. This may come from a read error, since a much larger clone is one base off. This chain uses TRBV6-1 with TRBJ1-2; possible D gene TRBD1, 6 bases. Germline V gene data show CDR1 as MNHNS and CDR2 as SASEGT. CDR3 length: 12 amino acids. The CDR3 DNA sequence: TGTGCCAGCAGCTCGGACAGCGGGGGCTACAACTTC. This encodes CASSSDSGGYNF.

With respect to this clonotype: This may arise from a read error, as a much more abundant clone is one base away. The chain is built from TRBV29-1 and TRBJ1-4; tentative D call: TRBD1 (6 bases). Germline V gives CDR1 SQVTM, CDR2 ANQGSEA. The CDR3 is made up of 19 amino acids. The CDR3 coding sequence is TGCAGCGTCCGAATCCGGGGGGGCTTCCGAATCTCGACTAATGAAAATCTGTTTTTT. As protein: CSVRIRGGFRISTNENLFF.

The genes are TRBV5-1 and TRBJ2-1; tentatively, D is TRBD1 (6 bases). Germline CDR1 reads SGHRS; CDR2 reads YFSETQ. The CDR3 runs to 17 residues. The ends were cut back, 1 base at V and 7 bases at J, with 21 bases in the middle. The chain's CDR3 is CASSLPLVTGNGNEQFF. The CDR3 region has the DNA TGCGCCAGCAGCTTGCCGCTTGTGACAGGAAATGGGAATGAGCAGTTCTTC.

In the case of this clonotype: A read error is possible here, since a much larger clone lies one base away. The chain is built from TRBV10-3 and TRBJ2-3, with D possibly called TRBD1 or TRBD2 (6 bases each). The CDR3 totals 13 residues. Germline values: CDR1 ENHRY, CDR2 SYGVKD. The CDR3 is CATLSGGTDAQYF. The CDR3 DNA reads as TGTGCCACCCTTTCCGGGGGCACAGATGCGCAGTATTTT.

Only a few counts were recorded for this clonotype. This CDR3 is CASRVTNQPQHF. CDR3 coding DNA: TGTGCCAGCAGGGTTACTAATCAGCCCCAGCATTTT. The chain employs TRBV28 and TRBJ1-5; the D is unclear. V gave up 6 bases and J gave up 4 bases, with 7 bases separating them. Per germline, CDR1 MDHEN and CDR2 SYDVKM. This CDR3 is built from 12 residues.

Details on this clonotype: This likely comes from a read error, as the CDR3 has no conserved phenylalanine or tryptophan at its end. Because the CDR3's place on the DNA is in doubt, the DNA is left out and the CDR3 is given as listed by TCRdb. This chain connects TRBV11-2 to TRBJ2-7; the D call TRBD2 from the table was never checked on the DNA. Germline CDR1 reads SGHAT; CDR2 reads FQNNGV. The CDR3 sequence runs 15 residues, both termini included. CDR3 amino acids: CASSEAGLVIYEQHL.

This clonotype showed up many times. The rearrangement links TRBV29-1 to TRBJ2-7, with 7 positions matching TRBD1. Trimming at V came to 6 bases and at J to 0 bases, leaving 8 bases not matched to a gene. The CDR3 extends over 14 amino acids. CDR1 and CDR2 from the germline V gene are SQVTM and ANQGSEA. CDR3 sequence reads: CSVALWDSSYEQYF. The CDR3 DNA reads TGCAGCGTCGCCCTTTGGGACAGCTCCTACGAGCAGTACTTC.

The sample holds many counts of this clonotype. The chain carries TRBV6-6 and TRBJ2-5; TRBD1 matches at 8 bases. Germline CDR1 is MNHNY and CDR2 is SVGAGI (reference sequence). Trimming removed 4 bases from V and 5 bases from J; junction bases left unmatched: 9. The CDR3 contains 15 residues. The CDR3 sequence is CASSFSAGGKETQYF. The DNA of the CDR3 is TGTGCCAGCAGTTTCTCGGCAGGGGGCAAGGAGACCCAGTACTTC.

This clonotype has more than one count but fewer than ten. The chain has TRBV25-1 and TRBJ1-6; D may be TRBD1 (5 bases). Germline lookup yields CDR1 MGHDK and CDR2 SYGVNS. V was clipped by 5 bases and J by 4 bases, with 12 bases between them. The CDR3 runs to 15 residues. The CDR3 sequence: CASSRGTRYNSPLHF. The CDR3 DNA is TGTGCCAGCAGTAGAGGGACGAGGTATAATTCACCCCTCCACTTT.

Note on this clonotype: One junction end disagrees with the germline gene, perhaps due to a read error. The V call is TRBV29-1, the J call TRBJ2-1; TRBD2 agrees at 7 bases. CDR3 length: 14 amino acids. In germline, CDR1 is SQVTM, CDR2 ANQGSEA. The CDR3 is CNVMGLAVYNEQFF. Here the CDR3 DNA reads TGCAACGTTATGGGGCTAGCGGTTTACAATGAGCAGTTCTTC.

This clonotype was detected many times. The V call is TRBV12-3 or TRBV12-4, the J call TRBJ2-7; 7 bases are a match to TRBD1. This CDR3 is built from 14 residues. The ends lost 5 bases at V and 7 bases at J; junction bases unmatched: 11. CDR3 bases: TGTGCCAGCAGTGCGTCCAGGGGGTTTAGGGAGCAGTACTTC. As protein: CASSASRGFREQYF.

This clonotype was seen at least ten times. The chain employs TRBV12-3 or TRBV12-4 and TRBJ2-1; TRBD2 aligns across 12 bases. CDR3 length equals 16 residues. Germline trimming cut 5 bases from V and 9 bases from J; bases unmatched to any gene: 11. The CDR3 DNA reads TGTGCCAGCAGTCCCCGGGCTAGCGGGAGGGCCGGTGAGCAGTTCTTC. Translated: CASSPRASGRAGEQFF.

As to this clonotype: A junction end diverges from the germline sequence, so it may reflect a read error. The V and J genes are TRBV29-1 and TRBJ2-2; a weak D match, TRBD2 (6 bases). Germline V CDR1 and CDR2: SQVTM, ANQGSEA. This CDR3 has 15 residues. The DNA of the CDR3 is TGCAGCGTTGATGCATGGGGCGGGAACACCGGGGACCTGTTTTTT. This translates into CSVDAWGGNTGDLFF.

CDR3 protein: CASSYNGADFGVEQFF. The CDR3 nucleotides read TGTGCCAGCAGTTACAATGGGGCGGACTTTGGGGTTGAGCAGTTCTTC. This rearrangement joins TRBV6-2 or TRBV6-3 to TRBJ2-1; perhaps D is TRBD1 or TRBD2 (5 bases each). The CDR3 covers 16 residues. Trimming removed 2 bases from V and 9 bases from J, with 20 bases in between. The germline CDR1 and CDR2 sequences are MNHEY and SVGEGT.

Details on this clonotype: This likely comes from a read error, as the CDR3 has no conserved phenylalanine or tryptophan at its end. V gene TRBV6-2 or TRBV6-3 combines with J gene TRBJ2-7; TRBD1 matches at 9 bases. The CDR3 spans 16 residues. CDR1 MNHEY and CDR2 SVGEGT come from the germline V gene. V shed 4 bases and J 8 bases; nucleotides not matched to a gene: 15. CDR3 in amino acids: CASSSPRSTGGYKQYL. The CDR3 nucleotides are TGTGCCAGCAGTTCCCCCCGTTCGACAGGGGGATACAAGCAGTACTTA.

About this clonotype: Given a much more abundant clone one base away, this may be a read error. This chain connects TRBV14 to TRBJ2-1; D ambiguous. The CDR3 totals 12 residues. Germline loops: CDR1 SGHDN, CDR2 FVKESK. The CDR3 protein is CVSSRSRIEQFF. The CDR3 bases are TGTGTCAGCAGCCGCTCCAGGATTGAGCAGTTCTTC.